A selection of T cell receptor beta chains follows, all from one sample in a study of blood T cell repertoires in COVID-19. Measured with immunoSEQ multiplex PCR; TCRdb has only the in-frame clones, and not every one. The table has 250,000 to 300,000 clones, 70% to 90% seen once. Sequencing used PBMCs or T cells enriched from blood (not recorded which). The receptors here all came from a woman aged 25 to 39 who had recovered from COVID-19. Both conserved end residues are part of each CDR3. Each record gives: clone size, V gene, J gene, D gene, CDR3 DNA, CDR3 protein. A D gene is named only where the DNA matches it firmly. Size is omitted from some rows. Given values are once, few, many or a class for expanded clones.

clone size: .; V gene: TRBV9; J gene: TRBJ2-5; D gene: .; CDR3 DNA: TGTGCCAGCAGCGTATCAGGTGGCAGCCAAGAGACCCAGTACTTC; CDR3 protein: CASSVSGGSQETQYF
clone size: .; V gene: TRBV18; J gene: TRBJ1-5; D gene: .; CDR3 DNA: TGTGCCAGCTCTGGACAGCGGAATCAGCCCCAGCATTTT; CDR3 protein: CASSGQRNQPQHF
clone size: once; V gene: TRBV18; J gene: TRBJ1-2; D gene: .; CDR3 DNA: TGTGCCAGCTCCTTCGCTACAGGGTCTAACTATGGCTACACCTTC; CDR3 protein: CASSFATGSNYGYTF
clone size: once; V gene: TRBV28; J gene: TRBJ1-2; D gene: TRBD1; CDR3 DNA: TGTGCCAGCAGTTCGACAGGGGAAGGCTACACCTTC; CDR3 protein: CASSSTGEGYTF
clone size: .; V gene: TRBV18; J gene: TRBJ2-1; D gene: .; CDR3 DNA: TGTGCCAGCTCACCTGCGGGATGGGACAATGAGCAGTTCTTC; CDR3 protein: CASSPAGWDNEQFF
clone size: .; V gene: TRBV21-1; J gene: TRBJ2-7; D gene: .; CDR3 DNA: TGTGCCAGCGGCCCAGACACTAGTCGCTACGAGCAGTACTTC; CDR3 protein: CASGPDTSRYEQYF
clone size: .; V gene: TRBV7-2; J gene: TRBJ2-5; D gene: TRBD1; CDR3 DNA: TGTGCCACCCTAAGGGGGCTGGAGGAGACCCAGTACTTC; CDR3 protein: CATLRGLEETQYF
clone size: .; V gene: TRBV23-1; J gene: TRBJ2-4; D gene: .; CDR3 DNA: TGCGCCAGCGGAAAAAGGGAGGACTGGTTGTCGCGCCAGGCCAAAAACATTCAGTACTTC; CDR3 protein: CASGKREDWLSRQAKNIQYF
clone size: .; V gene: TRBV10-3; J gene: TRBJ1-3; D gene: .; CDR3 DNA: TGTGCCATCAGTGAAACAGCCGGGAGGCACAGTTCCTCTGGAAACACCATATATTTT; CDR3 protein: CAISETAGRHSSSGNTIYF
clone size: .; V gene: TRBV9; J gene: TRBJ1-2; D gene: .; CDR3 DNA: TGTGCCAGCGGAGGAGGGGTAGGCTACACCTTC; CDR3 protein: CASGGGVGYTF
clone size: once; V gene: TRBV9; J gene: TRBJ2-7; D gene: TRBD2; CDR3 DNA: TGTGCCAGCAGCCTTACCGGGACTAGCACCTACGAGCAGTACTTC; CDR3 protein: CASSLTGTSTYEQYF
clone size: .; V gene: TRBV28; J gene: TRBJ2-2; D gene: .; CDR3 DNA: TGTGCCAGCAGTCCTTTAGGGGGCACCGGGGAGCTGTTTTTT; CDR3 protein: CASSPLGGTGELFF
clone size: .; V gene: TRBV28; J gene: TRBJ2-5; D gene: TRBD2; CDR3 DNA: TGTGCCAGCAGTTTTTTCGGGGGGGCGGGAGAGACCCAGTACTTC; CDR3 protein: CASSFFGGAGETQYF
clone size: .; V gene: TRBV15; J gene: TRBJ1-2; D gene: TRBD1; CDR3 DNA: TGTGCCACCAGCGGGGGACAGGGGGAGTATGGCTACACCTTC; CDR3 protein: CATSGGQGEYGYTF
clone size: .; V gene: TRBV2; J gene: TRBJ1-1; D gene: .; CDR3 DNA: TGTGCCAGCAGTCTCTACAGGAACACTGAAGCTTTCTTT; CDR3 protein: CASSLYRNTEAFF
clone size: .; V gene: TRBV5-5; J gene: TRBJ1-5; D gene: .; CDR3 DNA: TGTGCCAGCAGTCGGGTTTATAGCAATCAGCCCCAGCATTTT; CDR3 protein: CASSRVYSNQPQHF
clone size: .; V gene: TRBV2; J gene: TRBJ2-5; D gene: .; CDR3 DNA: TGTGCCAGCAGTGAGGGGGGTGGAGGCTTTTTGGAGACCCAGTACTTC; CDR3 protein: CASSEGGGGFLETQYF
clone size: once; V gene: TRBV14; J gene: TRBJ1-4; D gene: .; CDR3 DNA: TGTGCCAGCAGCCTCCGACGGGGGGAGGGTGAAAAACTGTTTTTT; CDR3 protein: CASSLRRGEGEKLFF
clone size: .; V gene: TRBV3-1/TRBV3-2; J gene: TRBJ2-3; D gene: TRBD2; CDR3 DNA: TGTGCCAGCAGCCAAGATCGCGGGGGAGATACGCAGTATTTT; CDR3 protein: CASSQDRGGDTQYF
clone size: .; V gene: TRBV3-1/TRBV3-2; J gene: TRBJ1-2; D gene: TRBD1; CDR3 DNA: TGTGCCAGCAGCCAAGGGGACAGGGCCTATGGCTACACCTTC; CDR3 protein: CASSQGDRAYGYTF
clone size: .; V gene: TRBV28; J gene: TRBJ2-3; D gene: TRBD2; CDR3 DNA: TGTGCCAGCAGTTTATCCCTAGCGGGAGTACATACGCAGTATTTT; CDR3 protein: CASSLSLAGVHTQYF
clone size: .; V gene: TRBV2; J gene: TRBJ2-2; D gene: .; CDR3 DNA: TGTGCCAGCAGTGACTCAGGGGCCCGAACCGGGGAGCTGTTTTTT; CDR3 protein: CASSDSGARTGELFF
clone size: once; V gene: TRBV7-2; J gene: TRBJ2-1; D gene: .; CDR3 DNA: TGTGCCAGCAGCTTAGATGGGCTATACAATGAGCAGTTCTTC; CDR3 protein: CASSLDGLYNEQFF
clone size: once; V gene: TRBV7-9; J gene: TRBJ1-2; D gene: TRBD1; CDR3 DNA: TGTGCCAGCAGCCCACACAGGGGTGGGGTTGGAGACTATGGCTACACCTTC; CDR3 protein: CASSPHRGGVGDYGYTF